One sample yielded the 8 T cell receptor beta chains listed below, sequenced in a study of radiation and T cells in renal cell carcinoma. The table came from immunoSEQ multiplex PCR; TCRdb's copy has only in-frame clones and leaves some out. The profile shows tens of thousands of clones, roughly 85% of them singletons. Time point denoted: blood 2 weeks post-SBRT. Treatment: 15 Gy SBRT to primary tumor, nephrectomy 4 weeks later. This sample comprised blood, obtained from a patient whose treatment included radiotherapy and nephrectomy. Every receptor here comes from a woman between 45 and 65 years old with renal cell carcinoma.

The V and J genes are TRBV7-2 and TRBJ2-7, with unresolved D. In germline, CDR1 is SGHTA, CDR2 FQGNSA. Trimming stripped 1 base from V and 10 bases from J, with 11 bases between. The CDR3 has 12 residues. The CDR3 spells CASSLGGWGQYF. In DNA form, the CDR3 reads TGTGCCAGCAGCTTAGGAGGCTGGGGTCAGTACTTC.

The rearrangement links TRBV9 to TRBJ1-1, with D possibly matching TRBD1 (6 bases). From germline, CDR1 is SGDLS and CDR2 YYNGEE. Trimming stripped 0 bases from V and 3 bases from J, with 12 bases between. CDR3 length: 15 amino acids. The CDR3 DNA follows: TGTGCCAGCAGCGTAGTAACAGGGACATACACTGAAGCTTTCTTT. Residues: CASSVVTGTYTEAFF.

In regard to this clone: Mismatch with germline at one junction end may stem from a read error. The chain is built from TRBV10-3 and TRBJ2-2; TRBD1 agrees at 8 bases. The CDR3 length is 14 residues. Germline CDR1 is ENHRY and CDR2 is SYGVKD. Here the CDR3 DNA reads TGTGCCAGCAGTCGGGACAGGCGGTCCGGGGAGCTGTTTTTT. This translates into CASSRDRRSGELFF.

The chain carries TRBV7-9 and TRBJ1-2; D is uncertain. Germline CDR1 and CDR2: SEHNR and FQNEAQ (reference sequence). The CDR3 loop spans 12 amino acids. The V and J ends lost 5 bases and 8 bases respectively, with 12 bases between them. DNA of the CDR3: TGTGCCAGCAGCATCGGAGAGGCCGGCTACACCTTC. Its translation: CASSIGEAGYTF.

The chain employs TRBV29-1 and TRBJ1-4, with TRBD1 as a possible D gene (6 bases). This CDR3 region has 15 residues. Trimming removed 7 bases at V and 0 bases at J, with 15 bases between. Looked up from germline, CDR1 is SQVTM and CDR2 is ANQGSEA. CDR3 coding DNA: TGCAGCGGTTGGGGGGGACAAACAACTAATGAAAAACTGTTTTTT. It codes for CSGWGGQTTNEKLFF. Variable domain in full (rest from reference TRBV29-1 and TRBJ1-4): SAVISQKPSRDICQRGTSLTIQCQVDSQVTMMFWYRQQPGQSLTLIATANQGSEATYESGFVIDKFPISRPNLTFSTLTVSNMSPEDSSIYLCSGWGGQTTNEKLFFGSGTQLSVL.

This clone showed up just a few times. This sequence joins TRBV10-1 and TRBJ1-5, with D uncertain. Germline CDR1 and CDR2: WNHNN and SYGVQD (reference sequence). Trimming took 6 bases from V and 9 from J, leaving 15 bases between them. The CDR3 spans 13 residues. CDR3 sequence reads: CASSRDASGPQHF. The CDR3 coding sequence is TGCGCCAGCAGCCGAGACGCCTCAGGGCCCCAGCATTTT.

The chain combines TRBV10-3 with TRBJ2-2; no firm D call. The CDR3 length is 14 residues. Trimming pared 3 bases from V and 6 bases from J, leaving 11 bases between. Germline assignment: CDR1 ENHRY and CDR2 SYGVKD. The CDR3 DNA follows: TGTGCCATCAGTGAAAGGGCTGAGGCCGGGGAGCTGTTTTTT. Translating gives CAISERAEAGELFF.

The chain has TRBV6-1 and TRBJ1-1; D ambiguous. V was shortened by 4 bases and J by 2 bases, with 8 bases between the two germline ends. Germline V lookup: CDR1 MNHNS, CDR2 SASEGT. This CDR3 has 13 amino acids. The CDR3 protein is CASSVNSNTEAFF. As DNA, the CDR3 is TGTGCCAGCAGTGTCAATTCAAACACTGAAGCTTTCTTT.